This TCR beta chain derives from a study of human T cells and chemical hapten exposure. The ends lost 4 bases at V and 5 bases at J; junction bases unmatched: 12. Germline V gene data show CDR1 as SGHVS and CDR2 as FQNEAQ. The CDR3 contains 16 residues. Time point indicated: healthy volunteer bleed at 6 weeks. Total RNA was extracted from unfractionated whole blood. TCRdb re-called the RACE reads with MiXCR, one entry per CDR3 protein. The sample contains around 80,000 distinct CDR3 sequences, about 9% of which appear only once. Source material: whole blood. This sequence was found in a male donor in good health. Some clones in this sample may be carry-over from other donors' samples. V usage is TRBV7-8 and J usage is TRBJ1-1; the match to TRBD1 covers 8 bases. The CDR3 DNA reads TGTGCCAGCAGCTCAATTACAGGGGGAGGGATGACTGAAGCTTTCTTT. Its protein is CASSSITGGGMTEAFF. Using reference TRBV7-8 and TRBJ1-1 for the parts outside the CDR3, the full variable domain is GAGVSQSPRYKVAKRGQDVALRCDPISGHVSLFWYQQALGQGPEFLTYFQNEAQLDKSGLPSDRFFAERPEGSVSTLKIQRTQQEDSAVYLCASSSITGGGMTEAFFGQGTRLTVV.